This section outlines one T cell receptor beta chain sequence together with its context. The data derive from a study of blood T cell repertoires in COVID-19. Study details: PBMCs, B-cell-depleted T cells, or T cells provided the cDNA or gDNA that made up the material.

Assignment of participants to cohorts was predicated upon participant-reported clinical history. The CDR3 is made up of 16 amino acids. Germline V gene lookup returns CDR1 SEHNR and CDR2 FQNEAQ (reference sequence). Trimming stripped 5 bases from V and 0 bases from J, with 16 bases between. The protocol was immunoSEQ multiplex PCR, while the TCRdb copy is restricted to in-frame clones and leaves out a portion. The table includes about 430,000 clones, approximately 87% detected once. The sequence was obtained from a young woman with acute COVID-19. The sample was PBMCs or T cells enriched from blood (not recorded which). The rearrangement uses TRBV7-9 and TRBJ1-1, with D hard to call. The CDR3 DNA follows: TGTGCCAGCAGCCCGAGGACTGGGCGAATGAACACTGAAGCTTTCTTT. It codes for CASSPRTGRMNTEAFF.